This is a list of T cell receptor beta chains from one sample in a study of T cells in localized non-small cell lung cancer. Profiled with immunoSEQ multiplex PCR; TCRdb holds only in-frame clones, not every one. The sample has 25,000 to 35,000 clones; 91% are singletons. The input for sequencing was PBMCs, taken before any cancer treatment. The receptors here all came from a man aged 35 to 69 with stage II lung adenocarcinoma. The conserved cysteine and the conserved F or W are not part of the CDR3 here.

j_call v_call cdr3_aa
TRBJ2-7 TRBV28 ASSSGTSGIF
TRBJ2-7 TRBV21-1 ASSKALGTSGSEQY
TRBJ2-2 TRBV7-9 ASSPYGAGVGGELF
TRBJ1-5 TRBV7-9 ASSLALPGIGQPQH
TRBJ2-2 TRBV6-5 ASKEYGELF
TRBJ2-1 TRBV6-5 ASSYPGTSGDNEQF
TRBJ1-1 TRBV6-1 ASSDARQAKNTEAF
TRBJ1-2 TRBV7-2 ASSLALDSHGYT
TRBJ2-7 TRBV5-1 ASSLDRAYEQY
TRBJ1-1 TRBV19 ASSPRGGRKNTEAF